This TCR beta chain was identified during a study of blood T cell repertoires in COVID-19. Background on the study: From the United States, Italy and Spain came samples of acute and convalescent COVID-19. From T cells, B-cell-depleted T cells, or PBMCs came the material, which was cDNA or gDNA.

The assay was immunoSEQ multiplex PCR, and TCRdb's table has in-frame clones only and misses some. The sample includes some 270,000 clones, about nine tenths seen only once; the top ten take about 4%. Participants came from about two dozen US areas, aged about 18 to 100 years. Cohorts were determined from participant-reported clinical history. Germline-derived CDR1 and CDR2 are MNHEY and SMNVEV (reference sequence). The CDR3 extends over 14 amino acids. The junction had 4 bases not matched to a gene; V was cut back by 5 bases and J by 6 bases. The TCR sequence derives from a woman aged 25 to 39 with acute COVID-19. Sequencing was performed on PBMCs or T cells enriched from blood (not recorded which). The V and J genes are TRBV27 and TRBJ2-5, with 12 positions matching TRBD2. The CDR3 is CASSPSGREKTQYF. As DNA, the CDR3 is TGTGCCAGCAGTCCTAGCGGGAGGGAGAAGACCCAGTACTTC.